This T cell receptor beta chain was retrieved from a study of regulatory T cells in long-lasting Graves disease. Combining iRepertoire HTBI primers with Arm-PCR of CDR3 regions, the authors built TCR beta libraries. In TCRdb, the multiplex PCR reads were re-called with MiXCR into one record per CDR3 protein. The table shows over 300,000 distinct CDR3 sequences, with roughly 21% occurring only once. Time point here: persistent/refractory GD, antithyroid drugs over 5 years with positive TRAb. Extracted RNA from PBMCs served as the source of the TCR library. Study-wide points: Possibly, too few samples lowered accuracy. Shared public clonotypes totalled a few thousand in persistent patients, compared with around 930 in new patients.

The CDR3 has 14 amino acids. CDR1 and CDR2 (germline): MNHNS, SASEGT. Trimming cost V 4 bases and J 5 bases; bases outside gene matches: 6. This clonotype has at least ten counts. What it binds is not known. The TCR was taken from a female donor with Graves disease. The source was peripheral blood mononuclear cells (PBMCs), collected when the disease was refractory, from a patient treated with antithyroid drugs. J is TRBJ2-7 and V is TRBV6-1; 9 bases agree with TRBD1. The CDR3 region is CASSGDRVGDEQYF. The CDR3 DNA is TGTGCCAGCAGTGGGGACAGGGTCGGGGACGAGCAGTACTTC.